A selection of T cell receptor beta chains follows, all from one sample in a study of post-analysis software for immune sequencing data. One entry per CDR3 protein results from TCRdb running MiXCR on the PCR reads. The table includes 150,000 to 200,000 distinct CDR3 sequences, 30% detected once. The sample taken for sequencing was blood. These receptors were collected from a girl between 10 and 17 years old with multiple sclerosis. The CDR3 runs from the conserved cysteine through the conserved F or W. The order of the fields is J gene, D gene, V gene, clone size, CDR3 DNA, CDR3 protein. A D gene is named only where the DNA matches it firmly. Some rows mark clone size as missing; the rest say once, few, many or name a class of expanded clone.

>TRBJ2-7|TRBD2|TRBV29-1|many
TGCAGCGTGGGAGTTCGCGGGAGTACCTACGAGCAGTACTTC
CSVGVRGSTYEQYF
>TRBJ2-3|TRBD1|TRBV15|many
TGTGCCACCAGCGGCAGGACAGGGAAGGCAGATACGCAGTATTTT
CATSGRTGKADTQYF
>TRBJ1-1|.|TRBV9|many
TGTGCCAGCAGCTTCGGGACTGGGGGTGAAGCTTTCTTT
CASSFGTGGEAFF
>TRBJ1-2|.|TRBV5-4|.
TGTGCCAGCAGCACGACAGCCGCCTATGGCTACACCTTC
CASSTTAAYGYTF
>TRBJ2-7|TRBD1|TRBV3-1|few
TGTGCCAGCAGCCAAACAGGGGTTCGAGAGCAGTACTTC
CASSQTGVREQYF
>TRBJ2-1|.|TRBV2|few
TGTGCCAGCAGTGAAGATCCCCACGCGGGGTATGAGCAGTTCTTC
CASSEDPHAGYEQFF
>TRBJ2-3|.|TRBV5-1|few
TGCGCCAGCAGCTTGGCGGACGGGACAGATACGCAGTATTTT
CASSLADGTDTQYF
>TRBJ2-1|.|TRBV5-1|many
TGCGCCAGCAGCTTGGATGGAGGGCAGTTCTTC
CASSLDGGQFF
>TRBJ2-7|TRBD2|TRBV4-1|once
TGCGCCAGCAGCCATAACATAATGGGAGGGCTAGCGGCTATCTACGAGCAGTACTTC
CASSHNIMGGLAAIYEQYF
>TRBJ1-1|.|TRBV28|few
TGTGCCAGCAGTCTAGGTAGGGAGGGGCGGGCGAACACTGAAGCTTTCTTT
CASSLGREGRANTEAFF
>TRBJ1-5|.|TRBV5-1|many
TGCGCCAGCAGCTTGGAGGGGGATAGCAATCAGCCCCAGCATTTT
CASSLEGDSNQPQHF
>TRBJ1-1|.|TRBV5-1|few
TGCGCCAGCAGCCCCATAGGAGGGAAGCGCGAAGCTTTCTTT
CASSPIGGKREAFF
>TRBJ2-1|TRBD2|TRBV20-1|many
TGCAGTGCTCCCCGCCCGCCTAGCGGAGCCGACAATGAGCAGTTCTTC
CSAPRPPSGADNEQFF
>TRBJ1-1|.|TRBV5-1|.
TGCGCCAGCAGCACGGGGGGGGACCCTGAAGCTTTCTTT
CASSTGGDPEAFF
>TRBJ2-3|.|TRBV7-9|many
TGTGCCAGCAGCTTCGGACTCAGTACGCAGTATTTT
CASSFGLSTQYF
>TRBJ2-1|.|TRBV9|.
TGTGCCAGCAGCCTACGATCCTACGGAGATGAGCAGTTCTTC
CASSLRSYGDEQFF
>TRBJ2-5|.|TRBV7-8|.
TGTGCCAGCAGCTTAACGGCTGCACGGGTCGTTGGAACCCAGTACTTC
CASSLTAARVVGTQYF
>TRBJ2-7|.|TRBV5-1|many
TGCGCCAGCACGATCACCGGCGACGAGCAGTACTTC
CASTITGDEQYF
>TRBJ2-5|.|TRBV25-1|.
TGTGCCAGCAGTGATTTCCCGGACCTGGGCCAAGAGACCCAGTACTTC
CASSDFPDLGQETQYF